A selection of T cell receptor beta chains follows, all from one sample in a study of blood T cell repertoires in COVID-19. The repertoire was sequenced with immunoSEQ multiplex PCR; TCRdb's copy has only in-frame clones and lacks some. The profile shows about 150,000 clones, 87% of them singletons. Sequenced input: peripheral blood. The receptors shown here come from an older woman with active or convalescent COVID-19. The conserved cysteine and the conserved F or W are not part of the CDR3 here. The size entry is marked missing in some rows and otherwise reads once, few, many or a size class.

v_call,j_call,clone_size,cdr3_aa
TRBV7-9,TRBJ1-4,.,ASSLALGWGQNEKLF
TRBV19,TRBJ2-1,.,ASSIDPSGGHNEQF
TRBV7-2,TRBJ2-1,.,ASSPPTMANEQF
TRBV18,TRBJ1-5,.,ASSPYQTGDSNQPQH
TRBV6-5,TRBJ1-1,.,ASSPGTGWYTEAF
TRBV3-1/TRBV3-2,TRBJ2-7,.,ASSPRSGQGTTYRYYEQY
TRBV7-8,TRBJ2-7,.,ASSQGQGAVPYEQY
TRBV27,TRBJ2-2,.,ASSLSWRGDRSGELF
TRBV6-5,TRBJ2-3,.,ASSPIWGGADTQY
TRBV27,TRBJ2-7,.,ASSLKGGTGLDEQY
TRBV6-2/TRBV6-3,TRBJ2-3,.,ASSSTGGPGDTQY
TRBV2,TRBJ2-5,once,ASMRDRAETQY
TRBV4-1,TRBJ1-3,.,ASSQYDRASGNTIY
TRBV4-1,TRBJ2-2,.,ASSQDERGGPNGELF
TRBV4-3,TRBJ2-2,few,ASSQDQLYTGELF
TRBV18,TRBJ2-1,.,ASSPPNAGGNEQF
TRBV6-1,TRBJ1-6,.,ASSFSEDNSPLH
TRBV5-5,TRBJ2-1,.,ASSLQGDAYNEQF
TRBV12-3/TRBV12-4,TRBJ2-7,.,ASRSTGLYEQY
TRBV5-8,TRBJ1-5,once,ASSNLGGNQPQH
TRBV10-3,TRBJ1-2,.,AITEGQSQTYGYT
TRBV30,TRBJ1-1,few,AWTVWDKMNTEAF
TRBV5-1,TRBJ2-1,.,ASSFSGQVIYEQF
TRBV5-6,TRBJ2-7,.,ASSLRGSYEQY
TRBV20-1,TRBJ2-3,.,SASRGPGTDTQY
TRBV11-2,TRBJ1-6,.,ASSLGTGYSYNSPLH
TRBV27,TRBJ2-7,.,ASSFSRTGGSYEQY